This T cell receptor (beta chain) is drawn from a study of blood T cell repertoires in COVID-19. CDR1 and CDR2 (germline): KGHSH, LQKENI. The CDR3 sequence is 14 residues long. Trimming removed 5 bases from V and 6 bases from J; junction bases left unmatched: 6. Patients at the Seattle site were enrolled during active infection and followed longitudinally. Authors' data handling: Reference gene primer amplification in the assay estimated nucleated cell counts. Sequenced by immunoSEQ multiplex PCR; TCRdb stores in-frame clones only, minus some. Clone size and V and J calls were adopted from that table, with D and trimming inferred from the DNA. Of 100,000 to 150,000 clones listed, around nine tenths are singletons.

The chain uses TRBV18 and TRBJ1-2; 10 bases align to TRBD1. The source of this sequence is a woman in her 70s with COVID-19, enrolled during active disease. What was sequenced was peripheral blood. Here the CDR3 reads CASSRDRGLDGYTF. CDR3 nucleotide sequence: TGTGCCAGCTCAAGGGACAGGGGACTTGATGGCTACACCTTC. The full variable domain, its missing parts supplied by reference TRBV18 and TRBJ1-2, is NAGVMQNPRHLVRRRGQEARLRCSPMKGHSHVYWYRQLPEEGLKFMVYLQKENIIDESGMPKERFSAEFPKEGPSILRIQQVVRGDSAAYFCASSRDRGLDGYTFGSGTRLTVV.